This entry is about one T cell receptor beta chain. The antigen is unknown. Libraries of TCR beta came from quantitative 5'-RACE with molecular barcodes. TCRdb redid the calling of the 5' RACE reads with MiXCR, one entry per CDR3 protein. This sample has about 220,000 distinct CDR3 sequences; around 6.6% occur once, and the top ten carry about 14%. The sample belongs to a study of CD8 T cells in ankylosing spondylitis. Study conclusions and caveats: A TCR beta motif of several highly homologous variants seemed to mark ankylosing spondylitis blood.

Germline CDR1 is LGHNA and CDR2 is YSLEER. The CDR3 is 11 residues long. Trimming took off 1 base at V and 13 bases at J, with 10 bases between the two ends. The J gene is TRBJ1-2, the V gene TRBV4-3; D uncertain. The TCR originated in a male donor with ankylosing spondylitis. The sequencing input was blood, either unsorted or a sorted T cell fraction (not recorded which). This chain's CDR3 is CASSQGGFFTF. CDR3 in DNA: TGCGCCAGCAGCCAAGGAGGCTTTTTCACCTTC.